This T cell receptor (beta chain) was sequenced for a study of blood T cell repertoires in COVID-19. As for the study in general: The cDNA or gDNA used as material had been derived from T cells, B-cell-depleted T cells, or PBMCs.

Original data processing: Nucleated cell counts were estimated from reference gene primer amplification. Generated by immunoSEQ multiplex PCR, the TCRdb table keeps only in-frame clones and is missing some. The DNA gave D and trimming, while V, J and clone size come from that table. The table lists 140,000 or so clones, 80% of them singletons. Material: peripheral blood. This sequence originates from a man between 65 and 80 years old who had recovered from COVID-19.

DNA for the CDR3: TGTGCCAGCAGTTTACTCCCGGGCGAGCAGTACTTC. Translating it yields CASSLLPGEQYF. This chain links TRBV27 with TRBJ2-7; D not certain. CDR3 length: 12 amino acids. Germline V gene lookup returns CDR1 MNHEY and CDR2 SMNVEV (reference sequence). The V gene lost 2 bases and the J gene lost 6 bases, with 8 bases spanning the gap.